This T cell receptor beta chain was found in a study of T cell responses to AZD1222 COVID-19 vaccine. The assay was immunoSEQ multiplex PCR, and TCRdb's table has in-frame clones only and misses some. This table holds approximately 120,000 clones, around 91% found once. About this clone: What it binds is not known.

Regarding the study as a whole: Mostly white British, mostly female donors; authors suggested clonal diversity may be underestimated. Among those given AZD1222, only six or seven were seropositive at baseline. Spike-specific TCR breadth and depth both grew after two AZD1222 doses.

The specimen comprised peripheral blood, sampled on day 0 of MenACWY control vaccination. This TCR was sampled from an adult in good health.

The CDR3 nucleotides are TGTGCCAGCTTAAGGGCCGGCACAGATACGCAGTATTTT. Translated, it gives CASLRAGTDTQYF. The chain has TRBV6-5 and TRBJ2-3, with unresolved D. V lost 8 bases and J lost 1, with 10 bases in between. The CDR3 is 13 amino acids. The germline V gene has CDR1 MNHEY and CDR2 SVGAGI.